This entry is about one T cell receptor beta chain. Its antigen is still unknown. This entry is derived from a study of post-analysis software for immune sequencing data. Background on the study: Progressive-relapsing, secondary progressive and relapsing-remitting multiple sclerosis were among the disease courses included.

Unique molecular identifiers had been added to the TCR beta cDNA libraries. Input populations of roughly 1 to 11 million T cells gave rise to around 480,000 cDNA molecules. One entry per CDR3 protein, called by TCRdb with MiXCR from the PCR reads. This sample has fewer than 850,000 distinct CDR3 sequences, with around 45% found just once. V shed 5 bases, J shed 8 bases, and the junction held 8 bases outside the gene matches. The CDR3 is 16 residues long. Germline CDR1 LGHNA, CDR2 YNFKEQ. Regarding the study as a whole: Included in a set of roughly five TRBV segments more frequent in patients than controls were TRBV5-6, TRBV5-1 and TRBV20-1. There was significantly lower normalized Chao1 diversity in multiple sclerosis patients than in controls.

The sequencing input was blood. The rearrangement joins TRBV4-2 to TRBJ2-1; TRBD2 matches 14 bases. The source is a girl aged 5-17 years with multiple sclerosis. The CDR3: CASSVRLAGGRDEQFF. CDR3 nucleotides: TGTGCCAGCAGCGTCCGACTAGCGGGAGGGCGGGATGAGCAGTTCTTC.